One sample yielded the 11 T cell receptor beta chains listed below, sequenced in a study of blood T cell repertoires in COVID-19. Assay: immunoSEQ multiplex PCR; the TCRdb copy retains only in-frame clones and omits some. The repertoire holds hundreds of thousands of clones, with 70% to 90% as singletons. Sequencing was performed on peripheral blood. All receptors come from a woman aged 18-30 years who had recovered from COVID-19.

The CDR3, as DNA: TGTGCCAGCAGCTTAGAACTAGCGGGCCAAGAGACCCAGTACTTC. Translated, it gives CASSLELAGQETQYF. The chain has TRBV11-2 and TRBJ2-5, with TRBD2 matching 9 bases. From germline, CDR1 is SGHAT and CDR2 FQNNGV. The V gene end was trimmed by 0 bases and the J gene end by 1 base; junction bases not matched to a gene: 0. The CDR3 sequence is 15 residues long.

The chain is built from TRBV6-5 and TRBJ1-1; TRBD1 is a possible D gene (5 bases). The CDR3 loop spans 14 amino acids. Germline V gene sequence: CDR1 MNHEY, CDR2 SVGAGI. The V gene lost 5 bases and the J gene lost 6 bases, with 16 bases spanning the gap. Written as DNA, the CDR3 is TGTGCCAGCAGTAATATTGGGACTTCACCTGAAGCTTTCTTT. Its translation: CASSNIGTSPEAFF.

CDR3 residues: CASSEVWTGESEQYF. The CDR3 bases are TGTGCCAGCAGTGAAGTGTGGACAGGGGAGTCCGAGCAGTACTTC. The V call is TRBV6-1, the J call TRBJ2-7; TRBD1 agrees at 9 bases. The CDR3 extends over 15 amino acids. V trimming: 1 base; J trimming: 6 bases; junction bases outside the gene matches: 7. Per germline, CDR1 MNHNS and CDR2 SASEGT.

This chain joins TRBV7-6 and TRBJ2-3, with 9 bases fitting TRBD1. The CDR3 covers 16 residues. Germline V lookup: CDR1 SGHVS, CDR2 FNYEAQ. Unmatched junction bases numbered 9, after V lost 4 bases and J lost 4 bases. The CDR3 nucleotides are TGTGCCAGCAGCTATTTCGGACAGGGGCCCCCAGATACGCAGTATTTT. Protein: CASSYFGQGPPDTQYF.

The chain uses TRBV21-1 and TRBJ2-5; the table's D call, TRBD2, was not checked against the DNA. TRBV21-1 is a pseudogene locus. The length of the CDR3 is 19 residues. The CDR3 region is CASSKGGAGSLAGQETQYF. The CDR3 region has the DNA TGTGCCAGCAGCAAAGGAGGAGCAGGATCATTAGCGGGCCAAGAGACCCAGTACTTC.

The chain employs TRBV12-3 or TRBV12-4 and TRBJ1-3; D may be TRBD1 (6 bases). The CDR3 spans 13 residues. The ends were cut back, 11 bases at V and 0 bases at J, with 11 bases in the middle. CDR3 sequence: CAGQRGSGNTIYF. CDR3 coding DNA: TGTGCCGGACAGAGGGGCTCTGGAAACACCATATATTTT.

The rearrangement links TRBV21-1 to TRBJ2-1; TRBD2, the table's D call, was not compared with the DNA. TRBV21-1 is a known pseudogene. CDR3 length: 12 amino acids. In DNA form, the CDR3 reads TGTGCCAGCCTGCGGAGGATCAATGAGCAGTTCTTC. This codes for CASLRRINEQFF.

This chain connects TRBV6-6 to TRBJ1-2; D is undetermined. CDR1 and CDR2 (germline): MNHNY, SVGAGI (reference sequence). V was trimmed by 3 bases and J by 7 bases, leaving 12 bases between them. CDR3 length: 13 amino acids. Written as DNA, the CDR3 is TGTGCCAGCAGTTATAGGGATCTAGCTGGCTACACCTTC. It encodes CASSYRDLAGYTF.

This clone was observed once. The V and J genes are TRBV11-3 and TRBJ2-1; 8 bases are a match to TRBD2. The CDR3 is 16 amino acids. V gave up 4 bases and J gave up 6 bases; unmatched junction bases: 11. Germline V gives CDR1 SGHNT, CDR2 YENEEA. CDR3 region: CASSSRGAGGANEQFF. CDR3 coding DNA: TGTGCCAGCAGCTCTAGGGGGGCGGGAGGCGCCAATGAGCAGTTCTTC.

The chain combines TRBV5-6 with TRBJ1-1, with 7 bases fitting TRBD1. The germline V gene encodes CDR1 SGHDT and CDR2 YYEEEE. The CDR3 is made up of 15 amino acids. With V trimmed by 0 bases and J by 2 bases, 4 bases remained unmatched. CDR3 nucleotides: TGTGCCAGCAGCTTGGGACAGGGTGTCAACACTGAAGCTTTCTTT. Its protein product is CASSLGQGVNTEAFF.

A single count supports this clone. The V and J genes are TRBV25-1 and TRBJ1-2, with TRBD1 matching 8 bases. V shed 3 bases and J 4 bases; nucleotides not matched to a gene: 7. Germline V gives CDR1 MGHDK, CDR2 SYGVNS. The CDR3 extends over 15 amino acids. CDR3 coding DNA: TGTGCCAGCAGTGAGTGGACAGGGCAAGCCTATGGCTACACCTTC. Its translation: CASSEWTGQAYGYTF.